Detailed here is one TCR beta chain. The CDR3 loop spans 15 amino acids. Germline lookup yields CDR1 DFQATT and CDR2 SNEGSKA (reference sequence). V lost 4 bases, J lost 2 bases, and 8 bases stayed unmatched. The data were taken from a study of CD8 T cells in Susac syndrome. Random-hexamer reverse transcription was applied to about 0.45 to 1 ug RNA. Amplification of TCR beta CDR3 used immunoSEQ multiplex PCR across 54 Vbeta and 13 Jbeta. TCRdb re-called the immunoSEQ multiplex PCR reads with MiXCR, one entry per CDR3 protein. The sample has about 83,000 distinct CDR3 sequences; approximately 96% are singletons. Definite or probable Susac syndrome was diagnosed using recently defined diagnostic criteria. The authors negatively isolated CD8+ and CD4+ T cells and FACS-enriched TEMRA cells.

The TCR was taken from a human donor with Susac syndrome. V gene TRBV20-1 combines with J gene TRBJ2-3; 8 nucleotides agree with TRBD2. The sequencing input was CD8+ T cells from PBMCs. The CDR3: CSAIQRGRNTDTQYF. Here the CDR3 DNA reads TGCAGTGCTATCCAGCGGGGGCGAAACACAGATACGCAGTATTTT.